Shown below are 7 T cell receptor beta chains from a single sample sequenced in a study of human T cells and chemical hapten exposure. One entry per CDR3 protein, called by TCRdb with MiXCR from the RACE reads. The sample has 60,000 to 80,000 distinct CDR3 sequences; approximately 32% are singletons. Specified time point: patch test 1, 2 weeks after DPC sensitization. The treatment was: therapeutic diphenylcyclopropenone sensitization with weekly scalp DPC. This material consisted of whole blood, taken in connection with sensitization to the hapten diphenylcyclopropenone (DPC). Receptor source: a man aged 40-49 years with alopecia areata. Some clones in this sample may be carry-over from other donors' samples.

V is TRBV20-1 and J is TRBJ2-1; the D is unclear. Germline V CDR1 and CDR2: DFQATT, SNEGSKA (reference sequence). This CDR3 is built from 15 residues. V shed 3 bases and J shed 0 bases, with 12 bases lying between them. CDR3 DNA: TGCAGTGCTAGCTTAGCTGCGAGCTCCTACAATGAGCAGTTCTTC. As protein: CSASLAASSYNEQFF.

The rearrangement links TRBV15 to TRBJ1-3, with 8 positions matching TRBD1. The CDR3 contains 14 residues. The V gene's germline CDR1 is LNHNV and CDR2 YYDKDF (reference sequence). With V trimmed by 0 bases and J by 7 bases, 2 bases remained unmatched. In nucleotides, the CDR3 is TGTGCCACCAGCAGAGATTGGACAGGGAACACCATATATTTT. It translates to CATSRDWTGNTIYF.

The V gene is TRBV20-1, the J gene TRBJ1-1; TRBD1 might be the D (6 bases). There are 14 residues in the CDR3. The ends were cut back, 0 bases at V and 4 bases at J, with 12 bases in the middle. Germline CDR1 and CDR2: DFQATT and SNEGSKA (reference sequence). The CDR3 coding sequence is TGCAGTGCTAGAGATCGGGGGCTGAGCACTGAAGCTTTCTTT. Encoded protein: CSARDRGLSTEAFF.

This clonotype has only a few counts. The chain couples TRBV6-1 to TRBJ2-7, with TRBD1 matching 7 bases. Germline loops: CDR1 MNHNS, CDR2 SASEGT. Trimming cost V 4 bases and J 0 bases; bases outside gene matches: 6. The CDR3 totals 15 residues. Here the CDR3 reads CASSGMTGYSYEQYF. Written as DNA, the CDR3 is TGTGCCAGCAGTGGTATGACAGGGTACTCCTACGAGCAGTACTTC.

The table lists this clonotype with a few counts. The chain carries TRBV6-5 and TRBJ2-1, with 11 bases lining up with TRBD2. The ends lost 2 bases at V and 5 bases at J; junction bases unmatched: 14. CDR3 size: 19 residues. Looked up from germline, CDR1 is MNHEY and CDR2 is SVGAGI. Here the CDR3 DNA reads TGTGCCAGCAGTTACCGATTACCCGGGACTAGCGGAGGGAACAATGAGCAGTTCTTC. It encodes CASSYRLPGTSGGNNEQFF.

The chain has TRBV28 and TRBJ2-3, with TRBD2 as a possible D gene (5 bases). V lost 3 bases and J lost 8, with 9 bases in between. The CDR3 has 12 amino acids. The germline V gene has CDR1 MDHEN and CDR2 SYDVKM. CDR3 in amino acids: CASSLVGSTQYF. The CDR3 coding sequence is TGTGCCAGCAGTTTGGTAGGGAGTACGCAGTATTTT.

In this sample, this clonotype turned up once. The chain links TRBV6-6 to TRBJ2-2; D not resolved. The CDR3 has 15 residues. The V gene lost 5 bases and the J gene lost 0 bases, with 10 bases spanning the gap. Per the germline V gene, CDR1 is MNHNY and CDR2 is SVGAGI (reference sequence). The CDR3 DNA is TGTGCCAGCAGTAAATCGACTGCGAACACCGGGGAGCTGTTTTTT. Protein: CASSKSTANTGELFF.